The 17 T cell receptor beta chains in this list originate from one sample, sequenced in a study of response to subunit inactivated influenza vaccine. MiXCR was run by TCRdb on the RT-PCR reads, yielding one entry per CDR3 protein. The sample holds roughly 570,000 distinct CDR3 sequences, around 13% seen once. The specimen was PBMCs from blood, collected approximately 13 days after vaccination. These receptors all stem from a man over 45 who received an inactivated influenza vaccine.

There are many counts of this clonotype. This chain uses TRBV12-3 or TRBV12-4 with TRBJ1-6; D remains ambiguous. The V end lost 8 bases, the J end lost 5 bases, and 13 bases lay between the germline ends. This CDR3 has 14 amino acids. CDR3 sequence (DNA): TGTGCCAGCTCCCGCGGAGCTAATAATTCACCCCTCCACTTT. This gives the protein CASSRGANNSPLHF.

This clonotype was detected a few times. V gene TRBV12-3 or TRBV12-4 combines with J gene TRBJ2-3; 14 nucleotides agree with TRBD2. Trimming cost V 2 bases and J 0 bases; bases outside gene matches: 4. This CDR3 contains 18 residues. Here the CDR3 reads CASSLRGLAGGSTDTQYF. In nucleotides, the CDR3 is TGTGCCAGCAGTTTACGCGGACTAGCGGGGGGTAGCACAGATACGCAGTATTTT.

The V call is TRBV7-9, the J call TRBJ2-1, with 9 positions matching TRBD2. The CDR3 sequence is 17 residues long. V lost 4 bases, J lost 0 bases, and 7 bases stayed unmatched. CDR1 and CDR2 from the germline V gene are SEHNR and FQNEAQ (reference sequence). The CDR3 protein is CASSYGTSLSSYNEQFF. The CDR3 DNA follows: TGTGCCAGCAGCTACGGGACTAGCCTTAGCTCCTACAATGAGCAGTTCTTC.

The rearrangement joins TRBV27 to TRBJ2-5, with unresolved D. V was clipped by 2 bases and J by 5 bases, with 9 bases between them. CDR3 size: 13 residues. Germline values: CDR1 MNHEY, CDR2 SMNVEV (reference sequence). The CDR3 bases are TGTGCCAGCAGTTTAACCCTAAGGGAGACCCAGTACTTC. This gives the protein CASSLTLRETQYF.

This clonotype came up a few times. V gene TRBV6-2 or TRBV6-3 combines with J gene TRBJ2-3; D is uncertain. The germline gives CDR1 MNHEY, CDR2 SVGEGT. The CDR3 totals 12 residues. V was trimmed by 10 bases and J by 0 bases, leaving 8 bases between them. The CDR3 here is CATGQSTDTQYF. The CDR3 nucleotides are TGTGCCACCGGGCAAAGCACAGATACGCAGTATTTT.

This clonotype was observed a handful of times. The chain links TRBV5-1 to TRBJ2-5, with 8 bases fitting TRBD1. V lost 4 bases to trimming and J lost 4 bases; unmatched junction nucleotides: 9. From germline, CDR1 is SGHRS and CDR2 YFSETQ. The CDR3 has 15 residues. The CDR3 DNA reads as TGCGCCAGCAGCCCACGAGCAGGGGGCGGAGAGACCCAGTACTTC. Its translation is CASSPRAGGGETQYF.

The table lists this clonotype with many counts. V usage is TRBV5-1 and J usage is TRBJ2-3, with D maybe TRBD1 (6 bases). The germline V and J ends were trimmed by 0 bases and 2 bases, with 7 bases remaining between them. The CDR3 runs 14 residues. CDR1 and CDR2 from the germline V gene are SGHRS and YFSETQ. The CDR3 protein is CASSLDRVTDTQYF. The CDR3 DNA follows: TGCGCCAGCAGCTTGGACAGGGTCACAGATACGCAGTATTTT. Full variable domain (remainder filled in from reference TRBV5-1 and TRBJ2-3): KAGVTQTPRYLIKTRGQQVTLSCSPISGHRSVSWYQQTPGQGLQFLFEYFSETQRNKGNFPGRFSGRQFSNSRSEMNVSTLELGDSALYLCASSLDRVTDTQYFGPGTRLTVL.

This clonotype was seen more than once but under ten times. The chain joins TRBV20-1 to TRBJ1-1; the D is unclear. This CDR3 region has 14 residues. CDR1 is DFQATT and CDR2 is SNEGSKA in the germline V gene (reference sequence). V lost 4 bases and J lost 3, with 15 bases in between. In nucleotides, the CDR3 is TGCAGTGCTATTCGACTCGGTGGGCACACTGAAGCTTTCTTT. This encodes CSAIRLGGHTEAFF.

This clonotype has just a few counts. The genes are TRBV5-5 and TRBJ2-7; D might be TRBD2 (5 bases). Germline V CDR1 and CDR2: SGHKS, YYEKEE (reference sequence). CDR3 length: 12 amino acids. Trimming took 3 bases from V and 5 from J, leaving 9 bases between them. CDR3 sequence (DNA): TGTGCCAGCAGCTCCGAGGGTAACGAGCAGTACTTC. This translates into CASSSEGNEQYF.

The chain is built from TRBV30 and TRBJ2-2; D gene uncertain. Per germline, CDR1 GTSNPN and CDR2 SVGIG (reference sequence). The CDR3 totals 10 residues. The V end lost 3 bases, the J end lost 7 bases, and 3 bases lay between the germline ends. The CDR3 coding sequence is TGTGCCTGGAGACGCGGGGAGCTGTTTTTT. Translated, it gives CAWRRGELFF.

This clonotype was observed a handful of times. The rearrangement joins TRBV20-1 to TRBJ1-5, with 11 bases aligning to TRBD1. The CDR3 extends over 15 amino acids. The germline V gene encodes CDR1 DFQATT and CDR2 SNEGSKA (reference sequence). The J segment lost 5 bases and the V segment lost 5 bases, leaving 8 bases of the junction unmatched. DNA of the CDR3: TGCAGTGCTCCCCGGACAGGGGGCCTTGATCAGCCCCAGCATTTT. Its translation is CSAPRTGGLDQPQHF.

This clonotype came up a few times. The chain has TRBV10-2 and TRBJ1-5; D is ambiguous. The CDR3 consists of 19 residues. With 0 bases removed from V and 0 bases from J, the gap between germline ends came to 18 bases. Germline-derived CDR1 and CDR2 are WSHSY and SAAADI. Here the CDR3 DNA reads TGCGCCAGCAGTGAGTCAATGGGAATAAGGTGGGGTAGCAATCAGCCCCAGCATTTT. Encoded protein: CASSESMGIRWGSNQPQHF.

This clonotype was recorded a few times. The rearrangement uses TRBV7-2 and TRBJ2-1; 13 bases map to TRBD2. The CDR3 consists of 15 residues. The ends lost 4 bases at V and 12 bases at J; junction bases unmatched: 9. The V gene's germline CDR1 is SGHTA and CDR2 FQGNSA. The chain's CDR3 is CASSSDPGLAGLQFF. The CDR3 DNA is TGTGCCAGCAGCTCAGATCCGGGACTAGCGGGACTGCAGTTCTTC.

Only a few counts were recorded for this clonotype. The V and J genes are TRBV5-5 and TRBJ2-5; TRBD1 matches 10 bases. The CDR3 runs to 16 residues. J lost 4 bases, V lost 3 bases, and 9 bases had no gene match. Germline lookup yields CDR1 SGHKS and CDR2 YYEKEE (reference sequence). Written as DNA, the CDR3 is TGTGCCAGCAGCTCTCTTCCCGGGACAGGGGTAGAGACCCAGTACTTC. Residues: CASSSLPGTGVETQYF.

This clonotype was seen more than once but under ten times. The CDR3, as DNA: TGTGCCAGCAGCTTAGCGCGGGAGAATGAGCAGTTCTTC. It yields the protein CASSLARENEQFF. This sequence joins TRBV7-2 and TRBJ2-1; 7 nucleotides match TRBD2. CDR3 length equals 13 residues. Germline CDR1 SGHTA, CDR2 FQGNSA. Unmatched junction bases numbered 0, after V lost 0 bases and J lost 7 bases.

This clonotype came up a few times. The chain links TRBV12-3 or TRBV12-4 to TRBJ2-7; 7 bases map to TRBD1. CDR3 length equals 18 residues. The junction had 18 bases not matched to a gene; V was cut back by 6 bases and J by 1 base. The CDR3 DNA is TGTGCCAGCAGATCCCGGGACAGCCGACGACACCCTTCCTACGAGCAGTACTTC. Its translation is CASRSRDSRRHPSYEQYF.

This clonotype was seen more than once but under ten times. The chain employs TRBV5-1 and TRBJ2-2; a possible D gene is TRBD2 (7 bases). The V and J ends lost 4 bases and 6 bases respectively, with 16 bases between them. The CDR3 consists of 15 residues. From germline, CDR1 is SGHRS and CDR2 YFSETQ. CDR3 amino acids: CASSLDGGRAGELFF. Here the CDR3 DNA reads TGCGCCAGCAGCCTGGACGGGGGGCGCGCCGGGGAGCTGTTTTTT. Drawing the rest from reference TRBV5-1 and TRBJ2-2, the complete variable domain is KAGVTQTPRYLIKTRGQQVTLSCSPISGHRSVSWYQQTPGQGLQFLFEYFSETQRNKGNFPGRFSGRQFSNSRSEMNVSTLELGDSALYLCASSLDGGRAGELFFGEGSRLTVL.